Listed below are T cell receptor beta chains from one sample, sequenced in a study of beta chain features in type 1 diabetes. Sequencing used immunoSEQ multiplex PCR; TCRdb keeps in-frame clones, though not all of them. The table lists fewer than 350,000 clones, around a fifth of them singletons. Sequencing was done on a sample of naive CD4+ T cells from blood. These receptors were obtained from a woman aged 18-30 years in good health. CDR3s include the opening cysteine and the closing phenylalanine or tryptophan. The order of the fields is CDR3 length, clone size, J gene, V gene, D gene, CDR3 DNA, CDR3 protein. D genes are given only for firm matches. Size is omitted from some rows. Given values are once, few, many or a class for expanded clones.

CDR3 length: 10
clone size: few
J gene: TRBJ1-1
V gene: TRBV29-1
D gene: .
CDR3 DNA: TGCAGCGTCAGGGTCACTGAAGCTTTCTTT
CDR3 protein: CSVRVTEAFF

CDR3 length: 14
clone size: few
J gene: TRBJ1-5
V gene: TRBV2
D gene: TRBD1
CDR3 DNA: TGTGCCAGCAGTGTGGGACAGGGTATCCAGCCCCAGCATTTT
CDR3 protein: CASSVGQGIQPQHF

CDR3 length: 14
clone size: .
J gene: TRBJ1-1
V gene: TRBV5-4
D gene: .
CDR3 DNA: TGTGCCAGCAGCCCCCAGGGGCCGGACACTGAAGCTTTCTTT
CDR3 protein: CASSPQGPDTEAFF

CDR3 length: 16
clone size: .
J gene: TRBJ2-3
V gene: TRBV30
D gene: .
CDR3 DNA: TGTGCCTGGAGTGCAGCCCTGGGCGGGAGCACAGATACGCAGTATTTT
CDR3 protein: CAWSAALGGSTDTQYF

CDR3 length: 14
clone size: .
J gene: TRBJ2-1
V gene: TRBV7-9
D gene: TRBD2
CDR3 DNA: TGTGCCACTCGACCTAGCGGAGGAAGGGCTGAGCAGTTCTTC
CDR3 protein: CATRPSGGRAEQFF

CDR3 length: 18
clone size: .
J gene: TRBJ1-3
V gene: TRBV4-1
D gene: .
CDR3 DNA: TGCGCCAGCAGCCAAGTCGTTGTCAGGTCGGGATCTGGAAACACCATATATTTT
CDR3 protein: CASSQVVVRSGSGNTIYF

CDR3 length: 15
clone size: few
J gene: TRBJ1-5
V gene: TRBV30
D gene: .
CDR3 DNA: TGTGCCTGGAGTGTCGGGAGTTCTAGCAATCAGCCCCAGCATTTT
CDR3 protein: CAWSVGSSSNQPQHF

CDR3 length: 19
clone size: .
J gene: TRBJ2-1
V gene: TRBV7-2
D gene: TRBD2
CDR3 DNA: TGTGCCAGCAGCTTAGCGAGCGAGCGGGGGGGCTCGAGCTACAATGAGCAGTTCTTC
CDR3 protein: CASSLASERGGSSYNEQFF

CDR3 length: 15
clone size: few
J gene: TRBJ2-7
V gene: TRBV27
D gene: TRBD2
CDR3 DNA: TGTGCCAGCAGTACCAGCGGGGGACCTTCCTACGAGCAGTACTTC
CDR3 protein: CASSTSGGPSYEQYF

CDR3 length: 14
clone size: .
J gene: TRBJ2-5
V gene: TRBV11-2
D gene: .
CDR3 DNA: TGTGCCAGCAGCTTAGGGTGGAGACAAGAGACCCAGTACTTC
CDR3 protein: CASSLGWRQETQYF